These 19 T cell receptor beta chains were all obtained from the same sample, sequenced in a study of shared clonotypes between healthy human individuals. Clones were read by immunoSEQ multiplex PCR, and TCRdb kept only the in-frame ones, dropping some. The data show 1 million to 1.2 million clones, 60% to 85% seen once. The sequenced sample was memory CD4+ T cells from PBMCs. Noted subset: CD45RA-negative fraction. The receptors shown here come from a man aged 18 to 29 in good health. Some clones in this sample may be carry-over from other donors' samples.

This clone was counted once. CDR3 bases: TGTGCCAGCAGCCCCACAGGGCGAGGCTACACCTTC. Translated: CASSPTGRGYTF. This chain joins TRBV6-5 and TRBJ1-2; TRBD1 is a possible D gene (6 bases). V was pared by 6 bases and J by 8 bases, with 13 bases between. From germline, CDR1 is MNHEY and CDR2 SVGAGI. The CDR3 is 12 amino acids.

V gene TRBV5-1 combines with J gene TRBJ2-4; no reliable D call. The V gene lost 2 bases and the J gene lost 0 bases, with 18 bases spanning the gap. The CDR3 is 18 residues long. Per germline, CDR1 SGHRS and CDR2 YFSETQ. CDR3 protein: CASSLGVGLGVAKNIQYF. The CDR3, as DNA: TGCGCCAGCAGCTTAGGAGTAGGGCTTGGGGTAGCCAAAAACATTCAGTACTTC.

The chain couples TRBV19 to TRBJ1-1, with no clear D. Trimming took off 3 bases at V and 0 bases at J, with 8 bases between the two ends. Germline CDR1 LNHDA, CDR2 SQIVND (reference sequence). The CDR3 extends over 14 amino acids. The CDR3 DNA sequence: TGTGCCAGTAGTATCCTTGGAGTGAACACTGAAGCTTTCTTT. It translates to CASSILGVNTEAFF.

The rearrangement uses TRBV25-1 and TRBJ2-1; weak D call: TRBD1 (7 bases). V lost 2 bases and J 9 bases, leaving 17 bases between the germline ends. The CDR3 has 15 amino acids. Germline V CDR1 and CDR2: MGHDK, SYGVNS. CDR3 residues: CASSEGGTARSEQFF. The CDR3 DNA is TGTGCCAGCAGTGAAGGGGGGACAGCCAGGAGTGAGCAGTTCTTC. The full variable domain, in which reference TRBV25-1 and TRBJ2-1 provide the parts outside the CDR3, is EADIYQTPRYLVIGTGKKITLECSQTMGHDKMYWYQQDPGMELHLIHYSYGVNSTEKGDLSSESTVSRIRTEHFPLTLESARPSHTSQYLCASSEGGTARSEQFFGPGTRLTVL.

The gene calls are TRBV28 and TRBJ2-1, with D unclear. V dropped 3 bases and J dropped 0 bases, with 6 bases sitting between them. CDR1 and CDR2 from the germline V gene are MDHEN and SYDVKM. This CDR3 is 14 amino acids long. In DNA, the CDR3 is TGTGCCAGCAGTTTCAGGATCTCCTACAATGAGCAGTTCTTC. Amino acids: CASSFRISYNEQFF.

This clone appeared a single time. The chain uses TRBV15 and TRBJ2-7; 8 bases are shared with TRBD1. V was clipped by 1 base and J by 2 bases; unmatched bases: 1. The CDR3 is 14 residues long. CDR1 is LNHNV and CDR2 is YYDKDF in the germline V gene (reference sequence). CDR3 loop: CATSRARGPYEQYF. For the CDR3, the DNA is TGTGCCACCAGCAGAGCCAGGGGGCCCTACGAGCAGTACTTC.

The chain has TRBV19 and TRBJ2-1; a possible D gene is TRBD1 (5 bases). Germline V gives CDR1 LNHDA, CDR2 SQIVND (reference sequence). V dropped 7 bases and J dropped 10 bases, with 20 bases sitting between them. The CDR3 spans 14 residues. The CDR3 coding sequence is TGTGCCAGTAATGGGGCCACCTACCCCCGGGAGCAGTTCTTC. It is translated as CASNGATYPREQFF.

The V gene is TRBV5-1, the J gene TRBJ2-5; 10 bases map to TRBD2. The CDR3 covers 17 residues. Germline loops: CDR1 SGHRS, CDR2 YFSETQ. V dropped 2 bases and J dropped 2; count of bases not matched to a gene: 9. The CDR3 reads CASSFSIAGGPQETQYF. As DNA, the CDR3 is TGCGCCAGCAGCTTCTCTATAGCGGGAGGCCCACAAGAGACCCAGTACTTC.

The V and J genes are TRBV5-4 and TRBJ2-7; perhaps TRBD2 as D (6 bases). Germline CDR1 reads SGHNT; CDR2 reads YYREEE (reference sequence). The CDR3 is 14 residues long. V was cut by 1 base and J by 6 bases, with 14 bases left in between. Written as DNA, the CDR3 is TGTGCCAGCAGCTTGTTCGTGGGACTGGGCGAGCAGTACTTC. Translated, it gives CASSLFVGLGEQYF.

The chain links TRBV7-3 to TRBJ2-3; the match to TRBD2 covers 8 bases. The germline V gene encodes CDR1 SGHTA and CDR2 FQGTGA. V was clipped by 1 base and J by 0 bases; unmatched bases: 12. The CDR3 covers 19 residues. The CDR3 DNA sequence: TGTGCCAGCAGCTTAAACGGTGCGGGAGGTATACTAAGCACAGATACGCAGTATTTT. This codes for CASSLNGAGGILSTDTQYF.

The V gene is TRBV14, the J gene TRBJ2-7; D unclear. The V gene's germline CDR1 is SGHDN and CDR2 FVKESK. V lost 3 bases to trimming and J lost 2 bases, with 5 bases between them. The CDR3 covers 12 residues. DNA for the CDR3: TGTGCCAGCAGCCATCGGACCTACGAGCAGTACTTC. Translating it yields CASSHRTYEQYF.

With respect to this clone: This may arise from a read error, as a much more abundant clone is one base away. Other nucleotide sequences from this sample produce the same CDR3. The chain is built from TRBV7-2 and TRBJ2-7, with unresolved D. The CDR3 contains 11 residues. Germline V lookup: CDR1 SGHTA, CDR2 FQGNSA. V lost 5 bases to trimming and J lost 0 bases, with 2 bases between them. CDR3 in DNA: TGTGCCAGCAGCCTCTCCTACGAGCAGTACTTC. Amino acids: CASSLSYEQYF. Full variable domain (outside the CDR3, taken from reference TRBV7-2 and TRBJ2-7): GAGVSQSPSNKVTEKGKDVELRCDPISGHTALYWYRQSLGQGLEFLIYFQGNSAPDKSGLPSDRFSAERTGGSVSTLTIQRTQQEDSAVYLCASSLSYEQYFGPGTRLTVT.

Notes on this clone: A read error is possible here, since a much larger clone lies one base away. The V and J genes are TRBV5-1 and TRBJ1-2, with D tentatively TRBD1 (5 bases). Deletions cut 1 base from V and 4 bases from J, with 8 bases between. Germline CDR1 SGHRS, CDR2 YFSETQ. This CDR3 has 13 residues. CDR3 sequence: CASSLSGTYGYTF. As DNA, the CDR3 is TGCGCCAGCAGCTTGTCAGGGACCTATGGCTACACCTTC. The entire variable domain, with the rest obtained from reference TRBV5-1 and TRBJ1-2, is as follows: KAGVTQTPRYLIKTRGQQVTLSCSPISGHRSVSWYQQTPGQGLQFLFEYFSETQRNKGNFPGRFSGRQFSNSRSEMNVSTLELGDSALYLCASSLSGTYGYTFGSGTRLTVV.

The V and J genes are TRBV5-1 and TRBJ2-1, with TRBD1 as a possible D gene (7 bases). Trimming stripped 3 bases from V and 4 bases from J, with 14 bases between. CDR3 length: 15 amino acids. The germline CDR1 and CDR2 sequences are SGHRS and YFSETQ. The CDR3 DNA reads TGCGCCAGCAGCTCGACAGGGAGCGGGTACAATGAGCAGTTCTTC. Protein sequence: CASSSTGSGYNEQFF.

The chain joins TRBV6-5 to TRBJ2-7; 8 nucleotides align to TRBD1. Germline trimming cut 6 bases from V and 4 bases from J; bases unmatched to any gene: 11. There are 15 residues in the CDR3. CDR1 and CDR2 from the germline V gene are MNHEY and SVGAGI. CDR3 in amino acids: CASRTGAGGFYEQYF. The CDR3 DNA sequence: TGTGCCAGCAGGACAGGGGCAGGGGGCTTTTACGAGCAGTACTTC.

As to this clone: Other DNA variants within this sample encode the same CDR3. The CDR3 here is CASSLIAGPTDTQYF. The CDR3 DNA reads TGTGCCAGCAGCTTAATAGCGGGACCCACAGATACGCAGTATTTT. V gene TRBV7-9 combines with J gene TRBJ2-3; 8 nucleotides align to TRBD2. CDR3 length: 15 residues. J lost 2 bases, V lost 2 bases, and 3 bases had no gene match. CDR1 is SEHNR, CDR2 FQNEAQ, per germline (reference sequence).

This clone is a singleton in its sample. The chain employs TRBV29-1 and TRBJ2-7; 7 bases align to TRBD1. The CDR3 totals 14 residues. Germline CDR1 and CDR2: SQVTM and ANQGSEA. The V gene end was trimmed by 7 bases and the J gene end by 3 bases; junction bases not matched to a gene: 12. Here the CDR3 DNA reads TGCAGCGGCCGAGGGGGCCCCCGGGGCTACGAGCAGTACTTC. Residues: CSGRGGPRGYEQYF.

V usage is TRBV6-5 and J usage is TRBJ1-2; D ambiguous. V gave up 0 bases and J gave up 11 bases, with 19 bases separating them. Germline V gene lookup returns CDR1 MNHEY and CDR2 SVGAGI. The CDR3 is 15 amino acids. CDR3 DNA: TGTGCCAGCAGTTACTCGGGAACCACTTCTATGGGGTACACCTTC. This gives the protein CASSYSGTTSMGYTF.

Remarks on this clone: It differs at one base from a far larger clone, so likely a read error. The J gene is TRBJ2-7, the V gene TRBV6-1, with D possibly matching TRBD1 (6 bases). The germline gives CDR1 MNHNS, CDR2 SASEGT. The CDR3 covers 12 residues. V lost 6 bases to trimming and J lost 2 bases, with 8 bases between them. The CDR3 spells CASRDRPYEQYF. In nucleotides, the CDR3 is TGTGCCAGCAGGGACAGACCCTACGAGCAGTACTTC.